This TCR beta chain was captured in a study of CD8 T cells in ankylosing spondylitis. Broader study findings: For ankylosing spondylitis blood, a TCR beta motif of 7 or 8 highly homologous variants appeared characteristic.

The CDR3 is 15 amino acids. The V gene lost 3 bases and the J gene lost 4 bases, with 15 bases spanning the gap. This clonotype was seen at least ten times. Its antigen remains unknown. TCRdb re-called the 5' RACE reads with MiXCR, one entry per CDR3 protein. The sample yields some 85,000 distinct CDR3 sequences, just under 9% seen once. The chain is built from TRBV12-3 or TRBV12-4 and TRBJ1-1; D might be TRBD1 (5 bases). This TCR was sampled from a male donor with ankylosing spondylitis. The material sequenced was blood, either unsorted or a sorted T cell fraction (not recorded which). The CDR3, as DNA: TGTGCCAGCAGTTTGGGGGAGCTTGGGGTCACTGAAGCTTTCTTT. Translation: CASSLGELGVTEAFF.